The text below deals with one TCR beta chain. The data were obtained in a study of somatic mutations in cytotoxic T cells in rheumatoid arthritis. Trimming cost V 1 base and J 6 bases, with 3 bases left between them. Germline CDR1 reads SGHDT; CDR2 reads YYEEEE. The CDR3 covers 11 residues. The table came from immunoSEQ multiplex PCR; TCRdb's copy has only in-frame clones and leaves some out. The sample consists of 15,000 to 20,000 clones, more than 65% of them appearing once. The source is an adult with rheumatoid arthritis. The J gene is TRBJ2-3, the V gene TRBV5-6, with D hard to call. Sequencing was carried out using CD8+ T cells sorted from blood. As DNA, the CDR3 is TGTGCCAGCAGCTTGTCGGATACGCAGTATTTT. This encodes CASSLSDTQYF.